This T cell receptor beta chain was found in a study of blood T cell repertoires in COVID-19. Study at large: Material from acute and convalescent COVID-19 was sourced from the United States, Italy and Spain. T cells, B-cell-depleted T cells, or PBMCs provided the cDNA or gDNA that served as material.

In the study's own analysis: Amplifying reference gene primers gave estimates of nucleated cell counts. TCRdb's copy holds only in-frame clones and misses some; the assay was immunoSEQ multiplex PCR. Clonal size and the V and J genes are those of that table, whereas D and trimming came from the DNA. Of approximately 50,000 clones listed, around nine tenths are singletons. Trimming removed 4 bases at V and 4 bases at J, with 10 bases between. Germline values: CDR1 SGHVT, CDR2 SQSDAQ. The CDR3 has 13 amino acids. The clonotype was recovered from a human donor in a cohort sampled during active COVID-19. Sequences were obtained from peripheral blood. The V and J genes are TRBV7-4 and TRBJ1-1, with D perhaps matching TRBD1 (5 bases). For the CDR3, the DNA is TGTGCCAGCAGCTCGGGCCAGGGCACTGAAGCTTTCTTT. Translating it yields CASSSGQGTEAFF.